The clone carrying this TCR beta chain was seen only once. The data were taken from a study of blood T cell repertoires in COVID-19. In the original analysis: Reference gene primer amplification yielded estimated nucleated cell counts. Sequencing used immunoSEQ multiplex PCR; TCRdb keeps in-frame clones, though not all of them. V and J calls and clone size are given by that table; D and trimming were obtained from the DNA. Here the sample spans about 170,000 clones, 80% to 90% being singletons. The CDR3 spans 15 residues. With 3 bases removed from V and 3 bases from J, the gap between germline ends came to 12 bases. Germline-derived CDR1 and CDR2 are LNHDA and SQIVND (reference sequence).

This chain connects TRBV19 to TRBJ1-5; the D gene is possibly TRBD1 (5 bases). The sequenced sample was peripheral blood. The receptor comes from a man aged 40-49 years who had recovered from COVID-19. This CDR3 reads CASSIRQLDNQPQHF. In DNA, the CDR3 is TGTGCCAGTAGTATCCGACAGTTGGACAATCAGCCCCAGCATTTT.